A selection of T cell receptor beta chains follows, all from one sample in a study of blood T cell dynamics during melanoma immunotherapy. The table came from immunoSEQ multiplex PCR; TCRdb's copy has only in-frame clones and leaves some out. Of about 4,800 clones in the sample, around 87% were seen once. Sequencing was performed on blood, taken from a patient treated with checkpoint blockade. The receptor set was obtained from a human donor with melanoma. CDR3s include the opening cysteine and the closing phenylalanine or tryptophan. A D gene is named only where the DNA matches it firmly. Clone size is stated in some rows and not others, as once, few, many or a class when expanded.

clone_size	j_call	d_call	v_call	cdr3_nt	cdr3_aa
NA	TRBJ2-5	NA	TRBV7-2	TGTGCCAGCAGCTTACGGGGGGCTAGCGCGGAAGGAGAGACCCAGTACTTC	CASSLRGASAEGETQYF
NA	TRBJ2-7	NA	TRBV10-3	TGTGCCATCAGTGGCTTGCAGGGTGGCGAGCAGTACTTC	CAISGLQGGEQYF
NA	TRBJ1-5	NA	TRBV19	TGTGCCAGTCCGTTTTTGCTGGGGGGCTGGGAGCCCCAGCATTTT	CASPFLLGGWEPQHF
NA	TRBJ1-1	NA	TRBV7-1	TGTGCCAGCAGCTTAAAGATCGGGGCCATGAACACTGAAGCTTTCTTT	CASSLKIGAMNTEAFF
NA	TRBJ1-1	NA	TRBV5-1	TGCGCCAGCAGCCCCCAGGGTACTGGCACTGAAGCTTTCTTT	CASSPQGTGTEAFF
NA	TRBJ1-4	NA	TRBV5-1	TGCGCCAGCAGCGTGGGAGTAAATGAAAAACTGTTTTTT	CASSVGVNEKLFF
NA	TRBJ1-1	NA	TRBV5-1	TGCGCCAGCAGCTCGAGGACGGCCAGTAACACTGAAGCTTTCTTT	CASSSRTASNTEAFF
NA	TRBJ2-5	TRBD2	TRBV7-9	TGTGCCAGCAGCGGGACTAGCGGGAGGGCCAATCGAGAGACCCAGTACTTC	CASSGTSGRANRETQYF
NA	TRBJ2-7	NA	TRBV4-1	TGCGCCAGCAGCCAAGATGATGGATACGAGCAGTACTTC	CASSQDDGYEQYF
once	TRBJ1-3	NA	TRBV7-9	TGTGCCAGCAGGCCGTCAGGGGTCTTCTCTGGAAACACCATATATTTT	CASRPSGVFSGNTIYF
NA	TRBJ2-3	NA	TRBV5-1	TGCGCCAGCAGCTTGGGTGACAGAAACACAGATACGCAGTATTTT	CASSLGDRNTDTQYF
NA	TRBJ1-1	NA	TRBV7-6	TGTGCCAGCAGCGCCCAGGCTAACACTGAAGCTTTCTTT	CASSAQANTEAFF
NA	TRBJ1-2	TRBD1	TRBV5-5	TGTGCCAGCAGCGCCGCCGGACAGGGATATGGCTACACCTTC	CASSAAGQGYGYTF
NA	TRBJ2-3	NA	TRBV7-2	TGTGCCAGCAGCTTAGAGTCTACCCCCACAGATACGCAGTATTTT	CASSLESTPTDTQYF
NA	TRBJ2-6	NA	TRBV12-2	TGTGCAAGTCGCATATCACTCTCCACACAAAGTCGGGCCAACGTCCTGACTTTC	CASRISLSTQSRANVLTF